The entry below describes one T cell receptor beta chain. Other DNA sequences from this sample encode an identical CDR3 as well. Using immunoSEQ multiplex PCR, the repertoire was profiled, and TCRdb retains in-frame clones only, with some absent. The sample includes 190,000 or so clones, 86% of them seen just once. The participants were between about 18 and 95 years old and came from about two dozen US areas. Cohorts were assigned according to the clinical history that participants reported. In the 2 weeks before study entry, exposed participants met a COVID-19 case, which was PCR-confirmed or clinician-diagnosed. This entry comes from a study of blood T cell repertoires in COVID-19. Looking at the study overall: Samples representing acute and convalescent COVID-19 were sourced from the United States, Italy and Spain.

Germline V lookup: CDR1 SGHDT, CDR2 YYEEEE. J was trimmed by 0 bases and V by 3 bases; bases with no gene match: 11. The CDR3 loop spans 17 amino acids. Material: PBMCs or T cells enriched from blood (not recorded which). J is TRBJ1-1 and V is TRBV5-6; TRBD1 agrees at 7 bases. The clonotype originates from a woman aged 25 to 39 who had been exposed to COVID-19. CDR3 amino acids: CASSSWGAGGMNTEAFF. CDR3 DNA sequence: TGTGCCAGCAGCTCGTGGGGGGCAGGGGGGATGAACACTGAAGCTTTCTTT.